Below, one TCR beta chain is given with its context. No antigen is known for it. Base qualities are missing; no much larger clone stands one base away. The library was generated by the immunoSEQ multiplex PCR assay. For the multiplex PCR, a mixture combining 60 forward primers for TCR Vbeta segments and 13 reverse primers for TCR Jbeta segments was used. Amplification of the CDR3 region of rearranged TCR beta genes was performed with a multiplex PCR assay on genomic DNA. The Illumina HiSeq System was used to sequence the amplified TCR beta libraries as 87-base-pair reads. The paper's data handling went like this. In a later analysis, tens of millions of unique TCR beta chains were counted across the 500 to 700 repertoires, and roughly 10 million of these chains were shared by at least two donors. To remove PCR and sequencing errors, raw reads were error-corrected and collapsed into unique sequences using a nearest-neighbor algorithm that merged closely related sequences. Alignment of CDR3 sequences to IMGT reference sequences was used to assign V, D and J gene segments. For a sequence to be retained, a match of at least six nucleotides was required to both a V gene segment and a J gene segment. Rearrangements were called productive when the CDR3 lacked stop codons and stayed in frame with V and J; all others were non-productive. Following IMGT convention, CDR3 was defined as the stretch from the second conserved V-encoded cysteine to the conserved J-encoded phenylalanine. Sequences without an unambiguous match to a single V gene segment were excluded from the earlier analysis of about 640 of the donors. In an earlier analysis of almost 600 of the donors, a V segment was called functional when productive rearrangements were above 56.7%, and segregating when the standard deviation between donors exceeded 5%. A statistical classification framework was built to diagnose cytomegalovirus status from the catalog of TCR beta chain sequences. A later analysis assigned V and J genes by comparing TCR nucleotide sequences with IMGT/GENE-DB human TR gene sequences. Using the TCRdist pipeline, a later analysis assigned CDR3 sequences along with most-parsimonious VDJ recombination scenarios. In a later analysis, every TCR beta chain was defined by the combination of its CDR3 amino acid sequence and its V-gene family, and reads without a unique V-gene family were dropped. In a later analysis, around 600 highly shared, low-generation-probability nucleotide sequences were removed to address suspected cross-contamination and a sequencing artifact. In a later analysis, a clonal expansion index was calculated for each public chain from normalized within-repertoire ranks of inferred template counts. In a later analysis, generation probabilities were computed using a VDJ recombination model fitted to out-of-frame rearrangements, and the results were checked against IGoR. A later analysis scored TCR-TCR, TCR-HLA and TCR-CMV co-occurrence with hypergeometric tests, applying a repertoire-size bias correction to TCR pairs. In a later analysis, false discovery rates were estimated by permuting HLA or CMV assignments 20 times. In a later analysis, co-occurring TCRs were grouped with DBSCAN, and TCRdist sequence similarity was added when clustering was performed within HLA-allele-positive subsets. Repertoires with fewer than 30,000 or more than 120,000 public chains, plus five repertoires with anomalous nucleotide sharing, were excluded from co-occurrence clustering. The table was pulled from immuneACCESS by TCRdb, which kept in-frame rearrangements only. Such tables lose some clones; where checked, under half of the loss comes from unresolved V genes, and the rest has no known cause. That table is the source of V, J and clone size, and D and trimming were worked out from the DNA. The sample table lists about 100,000 clones, around 77% of them with a count of one. The top ten clones comprise roughly 19% of the sample.

The cohort consisted of some 730 healthy bone marrow donors. All cohort members were sampled while nominally healthy, although unrecorded immune exposures were likely present. The donor tested CMV seropositive, placing the donor among the approximately 290 seropositive members of the cohort. A peripheral blood sample was collected from each donor, and TCR beta sequencing was performed on peripheral blood mononuclear cells. The Qiagen DNeasy Blood Extraction Kit was used to extract genomic DNA from the blood cell samples. This sample is part of a study of cytomegalovirus exposure and HLA in healthy donors (dated by TCRdb to the late 2010s). For the study in its entirety: An earlier analysis of some 600 of the donors reported about 260 Gb of sequence data and 95 million to 140 million unique TCR beta sequences obtained from approximately 180 million T cells. An early release that covered about 640 HLA-typed donors contained 250 to 350 gigabases of sequencing data and 85 million to 100 million unique TCR sequences. Among the roughly 400 genotyped donors, around 81% belonged to the genetic ancestry cluster associated with self-reported Caucasian donors. The aim of the study was to test whether cataloging public T cell receptors could identify signatures of past pathogen exposure. The study profiled the T cell repertoires of fewer than 850 subjects by immunosequencing and related them to cytomegalovirus serostatus. A separate validation cohort of more than 100 different subjects was used in addition to the roughly 700-subject first cohort. The study combined high-throughput TCR immunosequencing, statistical association of individual TCRs with disease status, and machine learning to predict cytomegalovirus infection status. A later analysis re-examined previously published TCR beta repertoires from roughly 720 donors and added high-resolution HLA genotyping to investigate patterns of TCR occurrence. In the later analysis, no new phenotypic data were used to find candidate immune exposures; instead, reliance was placed on TCR beta sequences and their occurrence across donors. An earlier analysis of around 540 of the donors applied high-throughput TCR beta sequencing to assess whether each TCR beta V gene segment acted as functional or pseudogenic. Donor age, sex, ethnicity and CMV serostatus were collected together with the repertoire data. Genome-wide SNP genotypes for about 60% of the roughly 700 donors were used in a later genetic analysis, which treated that subset as a discovery cohort. All discovery cohort repertoires had been generated using a single sequencing platform. HLA typing covered class I and class II loci at four-digit resolution. The number of typed donors differed by locus: about 629-630 for A, B, C, DRB1 and DQB1; 522 for DQA1; around 610 for DPA1; and 400 to 480 for DPB1. About 5 DR-DQ haplotypes were handled as single units for association and clustering, since linkage in the cohort was strong. Among around 400 genotyped donors of the cohort, an average of approximately 200,000 unique TCR beta nucleotide sequences was sequenced per donor, of which 15% to 20% were non-productive.

From the germline V gene (reference sequence), CDR1 is SEHNR and CDR2 is FQNEAQ. V loses 5 bases, J loses 0 bases, and the germline ends lie 17 bases apart. The cysteine opens and the phenylalanine closes a CDR3 of 17 amino acids. Just CDR3 DNA is preserved here, 51 bases in frame from base 1. The full study reports these points: In a later analysis, several top co-occurrence clusters were reported to appear linked to parvovirus B19, influenza, CMV and Epstein-Barr virus. A group of highly shared sequence variants was considered likely to be a technical artifact of the sequencing pipeline. The study gave a list of under 200 TCR beta chains associated with cytomegalovirus. Across donors, most TCR sequences were observed very rarely, whereas some public TCRs were present in many individuals. Compared with the approximately 700-donor mean, donors in an Asian-associated ancestry cluster had fewer N-insertions in productive TCRs, according to a later genetic analysis. In vitro tests confirmed that a few of the cytomegalovirus-associated TCR beta chains recognize cytomegalovirus antigens. According to a later analysis, TCR association rates differed among HLA loci, with DRB1 alleles showing the most associated TCRs and HLA-C alleles showing the fewest. Immune exposure information for the cohort was limited to CMV serostatus. Linkage disequilibrium might explain the correlated functional status among segregating V segments, but an unknown experimental factor could not be excluded. Roughly uniform sequencing depth across donors was assumed in presence/absence analyses, although this assumption may not hold. An association between a missense DCLRE1C variant and V-gene and J-gene trimming of TCR beta chains was found in a later genetic analysis and replicated in an independent cohort. When HLA alleles, especially DR and DQ, strongly co-occurred, TCR associations were difficult to assign to individual alleles. The authors suggested that the approach could potentially be generalized to other disease states and immunological phenotypes. In a later analysis, HLA-associated TCR beta chains were found to be more clonally expanded and to have lower generation probabilities than equally common non-associated chains. In this cohort, only TCR beta chains were sequenced, and detectable features were limited by the absence of alpha or paired-chain data. A further reported finding was that TCR beta sequences accurately predicted the HLA-A and HLA-B alleles for most subjects in the first cohort. The 87-base-pair reads could not distinguish some IMGT-functional V segments, including TRBV6-2 and TRBV6-3, so those segments were excluded. Most CMV-associated TCR beta chains appeared to be HLA-restricted in a later analysis, and the HLA associations seemed to be driven largely by CMV exposure. A later analysis associated approximately 17,000 TCR beta sequences with specific HLA alleles at a false discovery rate of 0.05. HLA typing was unavailable for some donors at each locus, so association tests used only the typed subset. In an earlier analysis of about 550 of the donors, most TCR beta V segments were observed in productive rearrangements about 87% or about 30% of the time, broadly matching IMGT annotations. Over 15 rarely observed V segments, including chromosome 9 orphons, were excluded from the earlier analysis of about 500 of the donors because counts were too low. The classifier was reported to diagnose cytomegalovirus status with high specificity and sensitivity in both the original cohort and the validation cohort.

The sequencing sample was made of PBMCs. The chain is assembled from TRBV7-9 and TRBJ2-1; the D segment could be TRBD1, given 6 matching bases. The clonotype comes from a woman between 55 and 75 years old in good health and CMV-seropositive. This receptor carries the CDR3 CASSSTETGLSYNEQFF. The DNA reads as follows: TGTGCCAGCAGCAGCACGGAAACAGGGCTCTCCTACAATGAGCAGTTCTTC.